This is a list of T cell receptor beta chains from one sample in a study of shared clonotypes between healthy human individuals. Assay: immunoSEQ multiplex PCR; the TCRdb copy retains only in-frame clones and omits some. The sample has around 300,000 clones, around 86% seen once. The specimen sequenced was memory CD8+ T cells sorted from blood. All receptors come from a young man in good health. Each CDR3 is given with its conserved first and last residue. Each record gives: V gene, D gene, clone size, J gene, CDR3 protein, CDR3 DNA. The D gene is left open where the match is weak. Size is omitted from some rows. Given values are once, few, many or a class for expanded clones.

V gene: TRBV12-2
D gene: -
clone size: -
J gene: TRBJ1-2
CDR3 protein: CASQRQGIRLGGYTF
CDR3 DNA: TGTGCAAGTCAGAGACAGGGGATAAGGTTAGGTGGCTACACCTTC

V gene: TRBV4-1
D gene: TRBD1
clone size: many
J gene: TRBJ2-7
CDR3 protein: CASSQVTGGGYEQYF
CDR3 DNA: TGCGCCAGCAGCCAAGTTACAGGGGGCGGCTACGAGCAGTACTTC

V gene: TRBV29-1
D gene: -
clone size: -
J gene: TRBJ1-2
CDR3 protein: CSVYATDNYGYTF
CDR3 DNA: TGCAGCGTTTACGCCACGGATAACTATGGCTACACCTTC

V gene: TRBV4-1
D gene: -
clone size: -
J gene: TRBJ1-5
CDR3 protein: CASSQFDGSNQPQHF
CDR3 DNA: TGCGCCAGCAGCCAATTCGACGGTAGCAATCAGCCCCAGCATTTT

V gene: TRBV29-1
D gene: -
clone size: -
J gene: TRBJ1-1
CDR3 protein: CSVAGTETFLNTEAFF
CDR3 DNA: TGCAGCGTTGCCGGGACGGAGACCTTTTTGAACACTGAAGCTTTCTTT

V gene: TRBV18
D gene: -
clone size: -
J gene: TRBJ1-2
CDR3 protein: CASSPRRAGDYGYTF
CDR3 DNA: TGTGCCAGCTCACCACGAAGGGCTGGGGACTATGGCTACACCTTC

V gene: TRBV7-9
D gene: -
clone size: -
J gene: TRBJ1-3
CDR3 protein: CASSQRSRVSGNTIYF
CDR3 DNA: TGTGCCAGCAGCCAAAGGTCCCGGGTATCTGGAAACACCATATATTTT

V gene: TRBV2
D gene: TRBD1
clone size: -
J gene: TRBJ2-1
CDR3 protein: CATAGTGFYNEQFF
CDR3 DNA: TGTGCCACCGCCGGGACAGGGTTCTACAATGAGCAGTTCTTC

V gene: TRBV9
D gene: -
clone size: -
J gene: TRBJ2-2
CDR3 protein: CASSVGGLGELFF
CDR3 DNA: TGTGCCAGCAGCGTAGGAGGGCTCGGGGAGCTGTTTTTT

V gene: TRBV28
D gene: -
clone size: -
J gene: TRBJ2-2
CDR3 protein: CASSLEGGPDTGELFF
CDR3 DNA: TGTGCCAGCAGTTTAGAAGGGGGGCCTGACACCGGGGAGCTGTTTTTT

V gene: TRBV29-1
D gene: TRBD2
clone size: -
J gene: TRBJ2-1
CDR3 protein: CSVAGLGAYNEQFF
CDR3 DNA: TGCAGCGTGGCCGGACTAGGGGCTTACAATGAGCAGTTCTTC

V gene: TRBV6-5
D gene: TRBD1
clone size: once
J gene: TRBJ2-1
CDR3 protein: CASSLIDRGQDEQFF
CDR3 DNA: TGTGCCAGCAGTCTAATCGACAGGGGGCAAGATGAGCAGTTCTTC

V gene: TRBV2
D gene: -
clone size: -
J gene: TRBJ2-1
CDR3 protein: CASSNALWQDSYNEQFF
CDR3 DNA: TGTGCCAGCAGTAATGCATTATGGCAGGACTCCTACAATGAGCAGTTCTTC

V gene: TRBV28
D gene: -
clone size: -
J gene: TRBJ1-1
CDR3 protein: CASSKDGYTEAFF
CDR3 DNA: TGTGCCAGCAGCAAGGACGGATACACTGAAGCTTTCTTT

V gene: TRBV5-8
D gene: -
clone size: once
J gene: TRBJ2-7
CDR3 protein: CASSLRSLFRGYEQYF
CDR3 DNA: TGTGCCAGCAGCTTGCGCAGCCTCTTCCGGGGTTACGAGCAGTACTTC

V gene: TRBV30
D gene: -
clone size: few
J gene: TRBJ1-1
CDR3 protein: CAWMENTEAFF
CDR3 DNA: TGTGCCTGGATGGAGAACACTGAAGCTTTCTTT

V gene: TRBV28
D gene: -
clone size: many
J gene: TRBJ2-1
CDR3 protein: CASSPRGWGPLF
CDR3 DNA: TGTGCCAGCAGCCCCCGGGGCTGGGGTCCACTCTTC

V gene: TRBV5-4
D gene: -
clone size: -
J gene: TRBJ2-1
CDR3 protein: CASSPVNDGANEQFF
CDR3 DNA: TGTGCCAGCAGCCCGGTGAACGATGGGGCCAATGAGCAGTTCTTC

V gene: TRBV13
D gene: TRBD1
clone size: -
J gene: TRBJ1-1
CDR3 protein: CASSSGTGKTEAFF
CDR3 DNA: TGTGCCAGCAGCTCCGGGACAGGGAAAACTGAAGCTTTCTTT

V gene: TRBV18
D gene: -
clone size: -
J gene: TRBJ2-7
CDR3 protein: CASSPDYDSYEQYF
CDR3 DNA: TGTGCCAGCTCACCAGATTATGACTCCTACGAGCAGTACTTC

V gene: TRBV7-8
D gene: TRBD1
clone size: -
J gene: TRBJ2-7
CDR3 protein: CASSLAGTGGSYEQYF
CDR3 DNA: TGTGCCAGCAGCTTAGCCGGGACAGGGGGGTCCTACGAGCAGTACTTC

V gene: TRBV11-2
D gene: TRBD1
clone size: -
J gene: TRBJ2-7
CDR3 protein: CASSFGQGEYEQYF
CDR3 DNA: TGTGCCAGCAGCTTCGGACAGGGGGAGTACGAGCAGTACTTC